The next 16 T cell receptor beta chains were all read from a single sample in a study of PD-L1 blockade in urothelial cancer. Clones were sequenced by immunoSEQ multiplex PCR, and TCRdb holds only the in-frame ones, with some missing. The sample lists under 130,000 clones, over 75% occurring once. This specimen consisted of PBMCs, obtained around atezolizumab (anti-PD-L1) treatment. These receptors all stem from a man aged 50 to 60 with urothelial cancer.

This clone has just one count. The J gene is TRBJ2-3, the V gene TRBV9; 7 bases are shared with TRBD2. In germline, CDR1 is SGDLS, CDR2 YYNGEE. Losses at the gene ends were 2 bases for V and 6 bases for J; bases not matched to a gene: 3. This CDR3 region has 13 residues. CDR3: CASSVWREDTQYF. The DNA for the CDR3 is TGTGCCAGCAGCGTGTGGCGGGAGGATACGCAGTATTTT.

This clone turned up a few times. The J gene is TRBJ2-3, the V gene TRBV11-2; 10 bases are shared with TRBD2. The CDR3 runs 16 residues. The J segment lost 4 bases and the V segment lost 4 bases, leaving 8 bases of the junction unmatched. Looked up from germline, CDR1 is SGHAT and CDR2 is FQNNGV. This CDR3 is CASSWVLAGDSDTQYF. The CDR3 DNA follows: TGTGCCAGCAGCTGGGTGCTAGCGGGAGATTCAGATACGCAGTATTTT.

The chain combines TRBV9 with TRBJ2-7; 8 positions match TRBD2. Germline lookup yields CDR1 SGDLS and CDR2 YYNGEE. CDR3 length: 14 residues. Germline trimming cut 3 bases from V and 2 bases from J; bases unmatched to any gene: 4. CDR3 residues: CASSGTGLAYEQYF. CDR3 bases: TGTGCCAGCAGCGGAACGGGACTAGCCTACGAGCAGTACTTC.

The count of this clone is one. The genes are TRBV10-3 and TRBJ1-2; 7 bases agree with TRBD1. The V gene end was trimmed by 3 bases and the J gene end by 4 bases; junction bases not matched to a gene: 2. The CDR3 is 13 amino acids. Germline CDR1 ENHRY, CDR2 SYGVKD. The CDR3 region has the DNA TGTGCCATCAGTGACGGGACAGCCTATGGCTACACCTTC. It is translated as CAISDGTAYGYTF.

This chain uses TRBV19 with TRBJ2-3, with 7 positions matching TRBD1. Per germline, CDR1 LNHDA and CDR2 SQIVND (reference sequence). The junction had 4 bases not matched to a gene; V was cut back by 8 bases and J by 5 bases. The CDR3 has 12 residues. In DNA, the CDR3 is TGTGCCAGTCAACAGGGGTTAGATACGCAGTATTTT. Translated: CASQQGLDTQYF.

The chain links TRBV7-9 to TRBJ2-5; TRBD2 is a possible D gene (7 bases). Germline V gene data show CDR1 as SEHNR and CDR2 as FQNEAQ (reference sequence). Trimming removed 6 bases from V and 5 bases from J, with 13 bases in between. The CDR3 is 13 residues long. The chain's CDR3 is CASRAQGGETQYF. The CDR3 region has the DNA TGTGCCAGCAGGGCACAGGGAGGGGAGACCCAGTACTTC.

The V gene is TRBV27, the J gene TRBJ2-7; the D is unclear. Trimming shortened V by 3 bases and J by 2 bases, and 11 bases separated the two germline ends. The CDR3 runs to 14 residues. Looked up from germline, CDR1 is MNHEY and CDR2 is SMNVEV (reference sequence). CDR3 loop: CASSLKPPPYEQYF. The CDR3, as DNA: TGTGCCAGCAGTTTGAAGCCTCCCCCCTACGAGCAGTACTTC.

V and J are TRBV7-3 and TRBJ2-7; TRBD2 agrees at 10 bases. Germline values: CDR1 SGHTA, CDR2 FQGTGA. This CDR3 has 15 amino acids. With V trimmed by 4 bases and J by 9 bases, 12 bases remained unmatched. The CDR3: CASSSQPAGGVPQYF. CDR3 DNA: TGTGCCAGCAGCTCCCAACCAGCGGGAGGGGTACCGCAGTACTTC.

J is TRBJ2-7 and V is TRBV10-3, with 10 bases that match TRBD2. The V gene end was trimmed by 2 bases and the J gene end by 3 bases; junction bases not matched to a gene: 16. CDR3 length equals 19 residues. CDR1 and CDR2 from the germline V gene are ENHRY and SYGVKD. The CDR3 DNA reads TGTGCCATCAGTGAGCCCCCGGGTCTAGCGGGAGTTAAATTCTACGAGCAGTACTTC. It is translated as CAISEPPGLAGVKFYEQYF.

V usage is TRBV13 and J usage is TRBJ2-4; 8 nucleotides agree with TRBD1. Unmatched junction bases numbered 8, after V lost 5 bases and J lost 14 bases. Germline CDR1 and CDR2: PRHDT and FYEKMQ (reference sequence). CDR3 length equals 12 residues. In DNA, the CDR3 is TGTGCCAGCAGCCTAAGGCCGGGACAGGAGTACTTC. This encodes CASSLRPGQEYF. The variable domain in full, completed from reference TRBV13 and TRBJ2-4, reads AAGVIQSPRHLIKEKRETATLKCYPIPRHDTVYWYQQGPGQDPQFLISFYEKMQSDKGSIPDRFSAQQFSDYHSELNMSSLELGDSALYFCASSLRPGQEYFGAGTRLSVL.

The chain is built from TRBV28 and TRBJ1-6; 8 nucleotides agree with TRBD1. CDR3 length: 16 residues. After removal of 2 bases from V and 10 bases from J, the junction contained 10 bases not matched to a gene. CDR1 is MDHEN, CDR2 SYDVKM, per germline. CDR3 coding DNA: TGTGCCAGCAGTTTACCTGGACAGGGCATGGAATCACCCCTCCACTTT. Its protein product is CASSLPGQGMESPLHF. Based on the CDR3 plus reference TRBV28 and TRBJ1-6, the full variable domain is DVKVTQSSRYLVKRTGEKVFLECVQDMDHENMFWYRQDPGLGLRLIYFSYDVKMKEKGDIPEGYSVSREKKERFSLILESASTNQTSMYLCASSLPGQGMESPLHFGNGTRLTVT.

This rearrangement joins TRBV5-1 to TRBJ2-1, with D perhaps matching TRBD1 (6 bases). Germline V gives CDR1 SGHRS, CDR2 YFSETQ. With 3 bases removed from V and 9 bases from J, the gap between germline ends came to 19 bases. The CDR3 is 15 residues long. The CDR3 nucleotides are TGCGCCAGCAGCTATACAGGGAAAAGTCTCGGTGAGCAGTTCTTC. It specifies CASSYTGKSLGEQFF. The variable domain in full, with the rest retrieved from reference TRBV5-1 and TRBJ2-1, is KAGVTQTPRYLIKTRGQQVTLSCSPISGHRSVSWYQQTPGQGLQFLFEYFSETQRNKGNFPGRFSGRQFSNSRSEMNVSTLELGDSALYLCASSYTGKSLGEQFFGPGTRLTVL.

This chain joins TRBV2 and TRBJ1-1; maybe TRBD1 (6 bases). CDR1 and CDR2 (germline): SNHLY, FYNNEI. The CDR3 is made up of 13 amino acids. The V and J ends lost 6 bases and 1 base respectively, with 9 bases between them. The CDR3 DNA follows: TGTGCCAGCAGCGGACAGTCGAACACTGAAGCTTTCTTT. Translated, it gives CASSGQSNTEAFF.

This clone was observed a handful of times. The chain links TRBV27 to TRBJ2-2; D not resolved. In germline, CDR1 is MNHEY, CDR2 SMNVEV (reference sequence). CDR3 size: 15 residues. The V end was cut by 3 bases, the J end by 0 bases, with 8 bases between. CDR3 in amino acids: CASSFLATNTGELFF. The CDR3 DNA sequence: TGTGCCAGCAGTTTTTTGGCAACGAACACCGGGGAGCTGTTTTTT.

The chain is built from TRBV19 and TRBJ2-5; 8 bases are a match to TRBD1. V trimming: 6 bases; J trimming: 13 bases; junction bases outside the gene matches: 19. From germline, CDR1 is LNHDA and CDR2 SQIVND (reference sequence). CDR3 length equals 15 residues. This CDR3 reads CASSKTGTGPSVWYF. The CDR3, as DNA: TGTGCCAGTAGCAAAACCGGGACAGGACCCTCGGTATGGTACTTC.

CDR3 amino acids: CASSIRGSGTIYNEQFF. In DNA form, the CDR3 reads TGTGCCAGTAGTATCCGGGGTAGCGGGACGATATACAATGAGCAGTTCTTC. The rearrangement uses TRBV19 and TRBJ2-1; 8 bases map to TRBD2. V lost 3 bases and J lost 4; bases outside the gene matches: 11. There are 17 residues in the CDR3. CDR1 and CDR2 (germline): LNHDA, SQIVND (reference sequence).